The rows below give T cell receptor beta chains drawn from one sample of a study of blood T cell repertoires in COVID-19. Measured with immunoSEQ multiplex PCR; TCRdb has only the in-frame clones, and not every one. This table holds around 150,000 clones, 70% to 90% found once. The sequenced sample was PBMCs or T cells enriched from blood (not recorded which). These receptors all stem from a woman in her 40s who had recovered from COVID-19. The CDR3 runs from the conserved cysteine through the conserved F or W. D genes are given only for firm matches. Rows give clone size only sometimes, using once, few, many, or a class for an expanded clone.

J: TRBJ1-4
size: .
V: TRBV19
D: TRBD1
DNA: TGTGCCAGTAATTACAGGGGGGAAAAACTGTTTTTT
CDR3: CASNYRGEKLFF

J: TRBJ1-2
size: .
V: TRBV29-1
D: .
DNA: TGCAGCGTTGATGAGAAGGACGGAGGTGGCTACACCTTC
CDR3: CSVDEKDGGGYTF

J: TRBJ2-1
size: once
V: TRBV11-2
D: TRBD2
DNA: TGTGCCAGCAGCTTCCCCGCGGGGGGGAGGAATGAGCAGTTCTTC
CDR3: CASSFPAGGRNEQFF

J: TRBJ1-1
size: .
V: TRBV20-1
D: .
DNA: TGCAGTGCAAGTCAAGGACAGATGAACACTGAAGCTTTCTTT
CDR3: CSASQGQMNTEAFF

J: TRBJ2-3
size: .
V: TRBV9
D: TRBD2
DNA: TGTGCCAGCAGCGTAGGACTAGCGGCAGATACGCAGTATTTT
CDR3: CASSVGLAADTQYF

J: TRBJ2-6
size: .
V: TRBV30
D: .
DNA: TGTGCCTGGAGTGTAGGGCAGGGCACCTTCTCTGGGGCCAACGTCCTGACTTTC
CDR3: CAWSVGQGTFSGANVLTF

J: TRBJ1-1
size: once
V: TRBV9
D: .
DNA: TGTGCCAGCGGGGCGGAAGTCCACTCTGAAGCTTTCTTT
CDR3: CASGAEVHSEAFF

J: TRBJ1-4
size: .
V: TRBV7-8
D: TRBD1
DNA: TGTGCCAGCAGCCTCGACAGGGGGCAAGGTGAAAAACTGTTTTTT
CDR3: CASSLDRGQGEKLFF

J: TRBJ1-3
size: .
V: TRBV5-1
D: TRBD1
DNA: TGCGCCAGCAGCTTCCGACCGGGACAGGGGAGCTCTGGAAACACCATATATTTT
CDR3: CASSFRPGQGSSGNTIYF

J: TRBJ2-5
size: .
V: TRBV5-1
D: TRBD1
DNA: TGCGCCAGCAGCTCGGGACAGACCCAAGAGACCCAGTACTTC
CDR3: CASSSGQTQETQYF

J: TRBJ2-5
size: .
V: TRBV15
D: .
DNA: TGTGCCACCAGCAGAGATTCCCCGCTAGCGCCAGTCCAAGAGACCCAGTACTTC
CDR3: CATSRDSPLAPVQETQYF

J: TRBJ1-3
size: .
V: TRBV9
D: .
DNA: TGTGCCAGCAGCGTAGCGGGGGGTGCAGGAAACACCATATATTTT
CDR3: CASSVAGGAGNTIYF

J: TRBJ2-1
size: .
V: TRBV13
D: .
DNA: TGTGCCAGCAGCTTTACTAGTTACAATGAGCAGTTCTTC
CDR3: CASSFTSYNEQFF

J: TRBJ2-7
size: .
V: TRBV7-6
D: .
DNA: TGTGCCAGCAGCCCGGGCCTAGCATCAACGACTGGTTCCTACGAGCAGTACTTC
CDR3: CASSPGLASTTGSYEQYF

J: TRBJ1-1
size: .
V: TRBV5-1
D: .
DNA: TGCGCCAGCAGCTTGGACTCGGGGGGCACTGAAGCTTTCTTT
CDR3: CASSLDSGGTEAFF

J: TRBJ2-7
size: .
V: TRBV27
D: TRBD1
DNA: TGTGCCAGCAGTTCCCCCGGGACAGGGGACTACGAGCAGTACTTC
CDR3: CASSSPGTGDYEQYF

J: TRBJ1-2
size: .
V: TRBV5-4
D: TRBD1
DNA: TGTGCCAGCAGCTTGGGACAGGGGGCATATGGCTATGGCTACACCTTC
CDR3: CASSLGQGAYGYGYTF

J: TRBJ2-1
size: .
V: TRBV27
D: TRBD2
DNA: TGTGCCAGCAGCCGGGGGGGCGGGTACAATGAGCAGTTCTTC
CDR3: CASSRGGGYNEQFF

J: TRBJ1-4
size: .
V: TRBV5-4
D: .
DNA: TGTGCCAGCAGCTTGGGGACTTTTAATGAAAAACTGTTTTTT
CDR3: CASSLGTFNEKLFF

J: TRBJ2-7
size: .
V: TRBV5-1
D: TRBD2
DNA: TGCGCCAGCACTCAGGAGCGGGGCGCCTACGAGCAGTACTTC
CDR3: CASTQERGAYEQYF

J: TRBJ1-1
size: .
V: TRBV11-1
D: .
DNA: TGTGCCAGCAGCTTAGACAGGTGGGGCACTGAAGCTTTCTTT
CDR3: CASSLDRWGTEAFF

J: TRBJ2-5
size: few
V: TRBV3-1/TRBV3-2
D: TRBD2
DNA: TGTGCCAGCAGCGCCCGGGGTGGGCTAGCGGGGGGGCGAGAGACCCAGTACTTC
CDR3: CASSARGGLAGGRETQYF

J: TRBJ1-1
size: once
V: TRBV7-8
D: .
DNA: TGTGCCAGCAGCTTAGACAGGGTCAACACTGAAGCTTTCTTT
CDR3: CASSLDRVNTEAFF

J: TRBJ1-1
size: .
V: TRBV24-1
D: .
DNA: TGTGCCACCGCCTTGGCAGGGTACACTGAAGCTTTCTTT
CDR3: CATALAGYTEAFF

J: TRBJ1-4
size: .
V: TRBV10-3
D: TRBD1
DNA: TGTGCCATCAGTGAGTTGGACAGGGCGAATGAAAAACTGTTTTTT
CDR3: CAISELDRANEKLFF

J: TRBJ2-7
size: .
V: TRBV3-1/TRBV3-2
D: .
DNA: TGTGCCAGCGGCAAGGGAGGATCCACCTACGAGCAGTACTTC
CDR3: CASGKGGSTYEQYF

J: TRBJ2-1
size: .
V: TRBV18
D: TRBD2
DNA: TGTGCCAGCTCACCACCTAGCGGGGGGTCCAATGAGCAGTTCTTC
CDR3: CASSPPSGGSNEQFF

J: TRBJ1-2
size: .
V: TRBV29-1
D: .
DNA: TGCAGCGTTGAAGATCATAGGCAGGGCGGCGGCTACACCTTC
CDR3: CSVEDHRQGGGYTF

J: TRBJ1-2
size: .
V: TRBV30
D: TRBD1
DNA: TGTGCCTGGAGTGAGGGGGCGAGCTATGGCTACACCTTC
CDR3: CAWSEGASYGYTF

J: TRBJ1-2
size: .
V: TRBV29-1
D: TRBD1
DNA: TGCAGCGTATTACGGACAGGGGTTGATTCCTATGGCTACACCTTC
CDR3: CSVLRTGVDSYGYTF

J: TRBJ1-6
size: .
V: TRBV7-9
D: TRBD1
DNA: TGTGCCAGCAGCTTAGGAGGGGGCAATAATTCACCCCTCCACTTT
CDR3: CASSLGGGNNSPLHF

J: TRBJ1-1
size: once
V: TRBV3-1/TRBV3-2
D: TRBD1
DNA: TGTGCCAGCAGCCCTCGACCCGACAGGGATACTGAAGCTTTCTTT
CDR3: CASSPRPDRDTEAFF

J: TRBJ2-2
size: .
V: TRBV5-5
D: .
DNA: TGTGCCAGCAGGAGCCACAGGGCCACCGGGGAGCTGTTTTTT
CDR3: CASRSHRATGELFF

J: TRBJ1-1
size: once
V: TRBV5-1
D: .
DNA: TGCGCCAGCAGCTTGTGGGCAGGAAGGAACACTGAAGCTTTCTTT
CDR3: CASSLWAGRNTEAFF

J: TRBJ1-2
size: .
V: TRBV14
D: TRBD1
DNA: TGTGCCAGCAGCCATTTGAGGACAGGGAATAGCGGCTACACCTTC
CDR3: CASSHLRTGNSGYTF

J: TRBJ2-3
size: .
V: TRBV6-1
D: .
DNA: TGTGCCAGCAGTGAGGTGGGGGGACCGCTCCTCTACAGCACAGATACGCAGTATTTT
CDR3: CASSEVGGPLLYSTDTQYF

J: TRBJ2-2
size: .
V: TRBV20-1
D: .
DNA: TGCAGTGCTAGATTAACCGGGGAGCTGTTTTTT
CDR3: CSARLTGELFF

J: TRBJ2-7
size: .
V: TRBV7-2
D: TRBD2
DNA: TGTGCCAGCAGCCCTCTGACTAGCGTCTCCTACGAGCAGTACTTC
CDR3: CASSPLTSVSYEQYF

J: TRBJ1-1
size: .
V: TRBV11-3
D: .
DNA: TGTGCCTCCTCCGCGGGGGACACTGAAGCTTTCTTT
CDR3: CASSAGDTEAFF

J: TRBJ1-5
size: .
V: TRBV10-3
D: TRBD1
DNA: TGTGCCATCAGTGCGGGGACAGAAGGCAATCAGCCCCAGCATTTT
CDR3: CAISAGTEGNQPQHF

J: TRBJ1-2
size: .
V: TRBV2
D: TRBD1
DNA: TGTGCCAGCAACAACCCCGGACAGGGGGAGATTCAGAGGGCCTATGGCTACACCTTC
CDR3: CASNNPGQGEIQRAYGYTF

J: TRBJ1-1
size: .
V: TRBV30
D: .
DNA: TGTGCCTGGAGTGCGGAGGAGAACACTGAAGCTTTCTTT
CDR3: CAWSAEENTEAFF

J: TRBJ2-1
size: .
V: TRBV11-2
D: TRBD2
DNA: TGTGCCAGCAGCTTAGGCGGGGGGGGGAATGAGCAGTTCTTC
CDR3: CASSLGGGGNEQFF